The 11 T cell receptor beta chains below were found in one sample sequenced in a study of shared clonotypes between healthy human individuals. The assay was immunoSEQ multiplex PCR, and TCRdb's table has in-frame clones only and misses some. The table lists about 360,000 clones, around four fifths of them singletons, with 10% in the top ten. Input material: memory CD4+ T cells sorted from blood. Indicated subset: CD45RA-negative fraction. These receptors came from a man younger than 40 in good health.

Regarding this clone: The sample carries other DNA sequences with the same CDR3. The chain recombines TRBV5-1 with TRBJ1-6; TRBD1 aligns across 10 bases. CDR3 length: 14 residues. Germline loops: CDR1 SGHRS, CDR2 YFSETQ. V dropped 3 bases and J dropped 8; count of bases not matched to a gene: 2. DNA for the CDR3: TGCGCCAGCAGCTCGACAGGGGGCGATTCACCCCTCCACTTT. This translates into CASSSTGGDSPLHF.

This rearrangement joins TRBV18 to TRBJ1-1, with 7 bases that match TRBD1. J gave up 3 bases and V 8 bases, and 6 bases lay outside the gene matches. The CDR3 spans 13 residues. The germline gives CDR1 KGHSH, CDR2 LQKENI. The CDR3 sequence is CASATGQDTEAFF. CDR3 nucleotides: TGTGCCAGCGCGACAGGGCAAGACACTGAAGCTTTCTTT.

The chain combines TRBV6-6 with TRBJ2-5; the D gene could be TRBD1 or TRBD2 (5 bases each). CDR3 length equals 15 residues. Germline loops: CDR1 MNHNY, CDR2 SVGAGI (reference sequence). Trimming shortened V by 6 bases and J by 4 bases, and 18 bases separated the two germline ends. The CDR3 is CASRPPRPGPETQYF. The CDR3 DNA is TGTGCCAGCAGACCCCCGCGTCCGGGGCCAGAGACCCAGTACTTC.

The gene calls are TRBV2 and TRBJ2-7, with TRBD2 matching over 8 bases. The CDR3 covers 15 residues. Trimming at V came to 6 bases and at J to 0 bases, leaving 7 bases not matched to a gene. Germline CDR1 reads SNHLY; CDR2 reads FYNNEI. The DNA of the CDR3 is TGTGCCAGCAGGACACTAGCGGACTACTCCTACGAGCAGTACTTC. It codes for CASRTLADYSYEQYF.

The V and J genes are TRBV30 and TRBJ2-4; 9 bases match TRBD1. With V trimmed by 3 bases and J by 6 bases, 9 bases remained unmatched. The length of the CDR3 is 15 residues. From germline, CDR1 is GTSNPN and CDR2 SVGIG (reference sequence). Here the CDR3 reads CAWRGTGQGGNIQYF. CDR3 coding DNA: TGTGCCTGGAGAGGGACGGGACAGGGCGGAAACATTCAGTACTTC.

This clone was seen only a few times. This rearrangement joins TRBV6-5 to TRBJ1-5, with 8 nucleotides matching TRBD1. The CDR3 spans 15 residues. V was pared by 6 bases and J by 9 bases, with 13 bases of the junction left unmatched. Germline CDR1 reads MNHEY; CDR2 reads SVGAGI. In DNA, the CDR3 is TGTGCCAGCAGCCACAGGGGCAGGGGGCTACTGCCCCAGCATTTT. Translated: CASSHRGRGLLPQHF.

The chain combines TRBV6-1 with TRBJ2-5, with a tentative D call TRBD1 (7 bases). Deletions cut 8 bases from V and 4 bases from J, with 17 bases between. CDR3 size: 14 residues. Germline values: CDR1 MNHNS, CDR2 SASEGT. CDR3 sequence reads: CASGGKGARETQYF. As DNA, the CDR3 is TGTGCCAGCGGGGGGAAGGGGGCGAGAGAGACCCAGTACTTC.

The chain couples TRBV6-5 to TRBJ2-7; 8 bases are shared with TRBD1. The germline CDR1 and CDR2 sequences are MNHEY and SVGAGI. CDR3 length: 12 amino acids. V lost 8 bases to trimming and J lost 1 base; unmatched junction nucleotides: 1. DNA for the CDR3: TGTGCCAGCCGACAGGGGTCCTACGAGCAGTACTTC. Amino acid sequence: CASRQGSYEQYF.

The chain employs TRBV5-1 and TRBJ2-7; tentatively, D is TRBD2 (6 bases). Per germline, CDR1 SGHRS and CDR2 YFSETQ. Deletions cut 4 bases from V and 0 bases from J, with 14 bases between. The CDR3 consists of 15 residues. CDR3 sequence: CASSPPSASSYEQYF. CDR3 sequence (DNA): TGCGCCAGCAGCCCTCCTAGCGCTAGCTCCTACGAGCAGTACTTC.

This chain connects TRBV19 to TRBJ2-7; no definite D call. Trimming took off 10 bases at V and 3 bases at J, with 13 bases between the two ends. This CDR3 contains 12 residues. CDR1 is LNHDA and CDR2 is SQIVND in the germline V gene (reference sequence). The DNA for the CDR3 is TGTGCCACCGGTGCGTTGGGCTACGAGCAGTACTTC. Protein sequence: CATGALGYEQYF. Looking up the rest from reference TRBV19 and TRBJ2-7 gives the full variable domain: DGGITQSPKYLFRKEGQNVTLSCEQNLNHDAMYWYRQDPGQGLRLIYYSQIVNDFQKGDIAEGYSVSREKKESFPLTVTSAQKNPTAFYLCATGALGYEQYFGPGTRLTVT.

This rearrangement joins TRBV15 to TRBJ2-7; possibly TRBD2 for D (6 bases). Between the trimmed V and J ends, which lost 1 base and 5 bases, there was a span of 12 bases. This CDR3 region has 14 residues. Germline V CDR1 and CDR2: LNHNV, YYDKDF (reference sequence). CDR3 nucleotides: TGTGCCACCAGCAGAGCGAGGCTAGCGAACGAGCAGTACTTC. Translation gives CATSRARLANEQYF.